The 3 T cell receptor beta chains below all came from one sample that was sequenced in a study of blood T cells in healthy people across ages. PCR was performed a second time for about 7 to 12 cycles using a sample-barcoded 5' primer and a J-beta primer mix. TCRdb used MiXCR to reprocess the 5' RACE reads, holding one entry per CDR3 protein. The sample holds around 650,000 distinct CDR3 sequences, about a third seen once. What was sequenced was blood. The receptor set was obtained from a woman aged 80 or over in good health.

The chain has TRBV30 and TRBJ1-1; D unclear. CDR3 length: 12 residues. Trimming shortened V by 3 bases and J by 5 bases, and 10 bases separated the two germline ends. Germline V gives CDR1 GTSNPN, CDR2 SVGIG (reference sequence). The CDR3 DNA reads TGTGCCTGGAGCCCCTTAAGAACTGAAGCTTTCTTT. Protein sequence: CAWSPLRTEAFF. Looking up the rest from reference TRBV30 and TRBJ1-1 gives the full variable domain: SQTIHQWPATLVQPVGSPLSLECTVEGTSNPNLYWYRQAAGRGLQLLFYSVGIGQISSEVPQNLSASRPQDRQFILSSKKLLLSDSGFYLCAWSPLRTEAFFGQGTRLTVV.

The gene calls are TRBV6-6 and TRBJ2-5; D call uncertain. The CDR3 has 13 residues. V was clipped by 2 bases and J by 2 bases, with 6 bases between them. CDR1 MNHNY and CDR2 SVGAGI come from the germline V gene (reference sequence). The CDR3 coding sequence is TGTGCCAGCAGTTACGGTCGGCAAGAGACCCAGTACTTC. It encodes CASSYGRQETQYF.

For this clonotype: This may arise from a read error, as a much more abundant clone is one base away. The chain joins TRBV14 to TRBJ2-5, with unresolved D. V lost 4 bases and J lost 5, with 14 bases in between. The CDR3 loop spans 14 amino acids. Germline values: CDR1 SGHDN, CDR2 FVKESK. The CDR3 DNA reads as TGTGCCAGCAGCCCCCTTTCGGGCCGCGAGACCCAGTACTTC. Its translation is CASSPLSGRETQYF.